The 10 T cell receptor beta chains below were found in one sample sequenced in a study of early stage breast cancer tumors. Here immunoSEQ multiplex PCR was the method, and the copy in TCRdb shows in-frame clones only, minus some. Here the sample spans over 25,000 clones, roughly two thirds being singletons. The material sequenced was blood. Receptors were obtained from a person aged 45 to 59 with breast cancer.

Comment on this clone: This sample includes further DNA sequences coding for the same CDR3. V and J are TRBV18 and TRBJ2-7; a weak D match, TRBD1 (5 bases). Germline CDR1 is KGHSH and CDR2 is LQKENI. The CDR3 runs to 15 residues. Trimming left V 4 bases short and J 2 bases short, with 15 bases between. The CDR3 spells CASSQASQGTYEQYF. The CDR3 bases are TGTGCCAGCTCACAGGCTTCGCAGGGCACCTACGAGCAGTACTTC.

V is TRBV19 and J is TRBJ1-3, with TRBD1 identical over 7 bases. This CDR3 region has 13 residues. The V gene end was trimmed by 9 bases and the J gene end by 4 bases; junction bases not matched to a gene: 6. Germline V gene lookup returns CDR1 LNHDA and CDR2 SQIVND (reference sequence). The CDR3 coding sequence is TGTGCCAGCAGACAGGGAGGCGGAAACACCATATATTTT. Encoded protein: CASRQGGGNTIYF.

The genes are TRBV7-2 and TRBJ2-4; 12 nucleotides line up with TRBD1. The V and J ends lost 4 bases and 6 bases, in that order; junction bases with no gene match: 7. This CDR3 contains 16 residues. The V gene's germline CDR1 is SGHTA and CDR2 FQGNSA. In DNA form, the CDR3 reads TGTGCCAGCAGCTACCGGGACAGGGGGCGCGGAAACATTCAGTACTTC. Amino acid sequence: CASSYRDRGRGNIQYF.

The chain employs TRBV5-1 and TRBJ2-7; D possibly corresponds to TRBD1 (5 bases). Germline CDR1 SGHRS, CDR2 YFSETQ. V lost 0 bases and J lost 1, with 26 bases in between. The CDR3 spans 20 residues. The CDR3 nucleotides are TGCGCCAGCAGCTTGGTCCCGTCGGATAGGGGCGTAAGTGAATCCTACGAGCAGTACTTC. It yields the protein CASSLVPSDRGVSESYEQYF.

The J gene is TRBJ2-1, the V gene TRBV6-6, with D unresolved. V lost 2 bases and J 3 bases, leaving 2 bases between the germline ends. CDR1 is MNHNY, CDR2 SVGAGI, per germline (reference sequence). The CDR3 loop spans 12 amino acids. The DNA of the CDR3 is TGTGCCAGCAGTTACCGCTACAATGAGCAGTTCTTC. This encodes CASSYRYNEQFF.

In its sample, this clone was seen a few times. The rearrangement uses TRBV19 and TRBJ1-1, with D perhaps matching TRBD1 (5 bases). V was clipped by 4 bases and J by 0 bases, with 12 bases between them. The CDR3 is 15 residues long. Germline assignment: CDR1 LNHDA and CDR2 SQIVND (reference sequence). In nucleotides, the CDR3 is TGTGCCAGTAGTAATAGAGAGGGGCTGAACACTGAAGCTTTCTTT. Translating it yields CASSNREGLNTEAFF.

The CDR3 DNA sequence: TGCGCCAGCAGCCAGGGACAGCGAAACAATGAGCAGTTCTTC. Protein sequence: CASSQGQRNNEQFF. The chain links TRBV5-1 to TRBJ2-1, with TRBD1 matching over 7 bases. Trimming at V came to 4 bases and at J to 5 bases, leaving 6 bases not matched to a gene. The CDR3 totals 14 residues. Germline V gene lookup returns CDR1 SGHRS and CDR2 YFSETQ. The entire variable domain, with the rest obtained from reference TRBV5-1 and TRBJ2-1, is as follows: KAGVTQTPRYLIKTRGQQVTLSCSPISGHRSVSWYQQTPGQGLQFLFEYFSETQRNKGNFPGRFSGRQFSNSRSEMNVSTLELGDSALYLCASSQGQRNNEQFFGPGTRLTVL.

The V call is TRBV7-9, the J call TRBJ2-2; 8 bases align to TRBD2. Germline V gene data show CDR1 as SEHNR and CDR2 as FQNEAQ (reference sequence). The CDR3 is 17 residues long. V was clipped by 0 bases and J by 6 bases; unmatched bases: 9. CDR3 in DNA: TGTGCCAGCAGCTTAGCGGTTGGACTAGCAACCGCCGGGGAGCTGTTTTTT. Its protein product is CASSLAVGLATAGELFF.

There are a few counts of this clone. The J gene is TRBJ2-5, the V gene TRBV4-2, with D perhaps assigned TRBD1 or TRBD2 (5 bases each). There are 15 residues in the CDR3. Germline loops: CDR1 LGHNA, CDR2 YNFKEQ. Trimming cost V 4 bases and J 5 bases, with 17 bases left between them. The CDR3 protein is CASSRERGTGETQYF. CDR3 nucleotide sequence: TGTGCCAGCAGCCGGGAAAGGGGTACGGGGGAGACCCAGTACTTC.

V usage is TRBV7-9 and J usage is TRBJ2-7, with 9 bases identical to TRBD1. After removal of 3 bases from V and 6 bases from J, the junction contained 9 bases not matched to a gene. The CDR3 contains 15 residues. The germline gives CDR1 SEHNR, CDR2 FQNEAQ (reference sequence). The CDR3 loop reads CASSLQTGTGTEQYF. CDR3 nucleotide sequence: TGTGCCAGCAGCTTGCAAACCGGGACAGGGACCGAGCAGTACTTC.